This is a list of T cell receptor beta chains from one sample in a study of T cell changes during pregnancy in multiple sclerosis. Repertoires were generated with immunoSEQ multiplex PCR, while TCRdb's copy carries only in-frame clones and drops some. The sample includes 100,000 or so clones, 75% to 95% of them seen just once. Here the sequenced sample was peripheral blood, taken in the second trimester of pregnancy. These receptors came from a female donor with multiple sclerosis, enrolled in a pregnancy study. Each CDR3 is given with its conserved first and last residue. The D gene is left open where the match is weak. Only part of the rows carry a size: once, few, many, or a class if the clone is expanded.

clone size: -; D gene: TRBD1; J gene: TRBJ1-2; CDR3 length: 13; V gene: TRBV5-5; CDR3 protein: CASSTSGGYGYTF; CDR3 DNA: TGTGCCAGCAGCACTTCAGGGGGCTATGGCTACACCTTC
clone size: -; D gene: TRBD2; J gene: TRBJ2-7; CDR3 length: 14; V gene: TRBV28; CDR3 protein: CASSPSGRHYEQYF; CDR3 DNA: TGTGCCAGCAGCCCTAGCGGGAGACACTACGAGCAGTACTTC
clone size: -; D gene: -; J gene: TRBJ1-1; CDR3 length: 14; V gene: TRBV7-9; CDR3 protein: CASSLAGGSTEAFF; CDR3 DNA: TGTGCCAGCAGCTTAGCGGGGGGAAGCACTGAAGCTTTCTTT
clone size: -; D gene: TRBD1; J gene: TRBJ2-5; CDR3 length: 14; V gene: TRBV14; CDR3 protein: CASSRNRGVETQYF; CDR3 DNA: TGTGCCAGCAGCCGGAACAGGGGTGTGGAGACCCAGTACTTC
clone size: -; D gene: TRBD1; J gene: TRBJ2-5; CDR3 length: 16; V gene: TRBV4-2; CDR3 protein: CASSPGADRGQETQYF; CDR3 DNA: TGTGCCAGCAGCCCCGGGGCGGACAGGGGGCAAGAGACCCAGTACTTC
clone size: -; D gene: -; J gene: TRBJ1-5; CDR3 length: 12; V gene: TRBV6-5; CDR3 protein: CASRGPDQPQHF; CDR3 DNA: TGTGCCAGCAGGGGGCCGGATCAGCCCCAGCATTTT
clone size: -; D gene: -; J gene: TRBJ2-7; CDR3 length: 13; V gene: TRBV6-5; CDR3 protein: CASSYEGVGEQYF; CDR3 DNA: TGTGCCAGCAGTTATGAGGGAGTGGGCGAGCAGTACTTC
clone size: -; D gene: -; J gene: TRBJ2-4; CDR3 length: 14; V gene: TRBV7-9; CDR3 protein: CASSLDTWDNIQYF; CDR3 DNA: TGTGCCAGCAGCCTGGACACTTGGGATAACATTCAGTACTTC
clone size: -; D gene: TRBD2; J gene: TRBJ2-1; CDR3 length: 16; V gene: TRBV5-1; CDR3 protein: CASSLVGIGTSYEQFF; CDR3 DNA: TGCGCCAGCAGCTTGGTGGGGATCGGGACTAGCTATGAGCAGTTCTTC
clone size: once; D gene: -; J gene: TRBJ2-1; CDR3 length: 13; V gene: TRBV5-1; CDR3 protein: CASSLDSHNEQFF; CDR3 DNA: TGCGCCAGCAGCTTGGATTCTCACAATGAGCAGTTCTTC
clone size: -; D gene: -; J gene: TRBJ2-5; CDR3 length: 13; V gene: TRBV18; CDR3 protein: CASSPPALETQYF; CDR3 DNA: TGTGCCAGCTCACCACCGGCTCTAGAGACCCAGTACTTC
clone size: -; D gene: TRBD1; J gene: TRBJ2-1; CDR3 length: 17; V gene: TRBV28; CDR3 protein: CASSLLGQGRSYNEQFF; CDR3 DNA: TGTGCCAGCAGTTTACTTGGACAGGGGAGGTCCTACAATGAGCAGTTCTTC
clone size: -; D gene: -; J gene: TRBJ2-3; CDR3 length: 15; V gene: TRBV6-6; CDR3 protein: CASSYASEGGDTQYF; CDR3 DNA: TGTGCCAGCAGTTATGCCTCCGAGGGTGGAGATACGCAGTATTTT
clone size: -; D gene: -; J gene: TRBJ1-5; CDR3 length: 13; V gene: TRBV28; CDR3 protein: CASGPYSNQPQHF; CDR3 DNA: TGTGCCAGCGGGCCTTATAGCAATCAGCCCCAGCATTTT
clone size: -; D gene: TRBD1; J gene: TRBJ1-1; CDR3 length: 15; V gene: TRBV14; CDR3 protein: CASSLTGGVNTEAFF; CDR3 DNA: TGTGCCAGCAGCCTAACAGGGGGGGTCAACACTGAAGCTTTCTTT
clone size: -; D gene: TRBD2; J gene: TRBJ2-2; CDR3 length: 16; V gene: TRBV7-7; CDR3 protein: CASSQGLAENTGELFF; CDR3 DNA: TGTGCTAGCAGCCAAGGACTAGCGGAGAACACCGGGGAGCTGTTTTTT
clone size: -; D gene: -; J gene: TRBJ2-5; CDR3 length: 17; V gene: TRBV7-2; CDR3 protein: CASSLDGGQWVRETQYF; CDR3 DNA: TGTGCCAGCAGCTTAGACGGGGGGCAGTGGGTAAGAGAGACCCAGTACTTC
clone size: -; D gene: -; J gene: TRBJ2-7; CDR3 length: 14; V gene: TRBV28; CDR3 protein: CASSLTQGLREQYF; CDR3 DNA: TGTGCCAGCAGTTTAACCCAGGGGCTTCGGGAGCAGTACTTC
clone size: -; D gene: -; J gene: TRBJ2-7; CDR3 length: 16; V gene: TRBV27; CDR3 protein: CASSLGPGTPTYEQYF; CDR3 DNA: TGTGCCAGCAGTTTAGGGCCAGGGACACCGACCTACGAGCAGTACTTC
clone size: once; D gene: -; J gene: TRBJ2-5; CDR3 length: 15; V gene: TRBV27; CDR3 protein: CASSLLIGEQETQYF; CDR3 DNA: TGTGCCAGCAGTTTGTTGATCGGAGAACAAGAGACCCAGTACTTC
clone size: -; D gene: -; J gene: TRBJ2-7; CDR3 length: 14; V gene: TRBV29-1; CDR3 protein: CSAGEVALPYEQYF; CDR3 DNA: TGCAGCGCTGGGGAGGTCGCTCTCCCCTACGAGCAGTACTTC
clone size: -; D gene: -; J gene: TRBJ2-7; CDR3 length: 14; V gene: TRBV6-1; CDR3 protein: CASTLKRVSDEQYF; CDR3 DNA: TGTGCCAGCACCCTGAAGCGGGTTAGCGACGAGCAGTACTTC
clone size: -; D gene: -; J gene: TRBJ2-3; CDR3 length: 13; V gene: TRBV7-9; CDR3 protein: CASSSTVTDTQYF; CDR3 DNA: TGTGCCAGCAGCTCCACAGTCACAGATACGCAGTATTTT
clone size: -; D gene: TRBD1; J gene: TRBJ1-4; CDR3 length: 14; V gene: TRBV7-2; CDR3 protein: CASSSTGAARKLFF; CDR3 DNA: TGTGCCAGCAGCTCGACAGGGGCAGCTAGAAAACTGTTTTTT
clone size: once; D gene: TRBD1; J gene: TRBJ1-5; CDR3 length: 15; V gene: TRBV7-2; CDR3 protein: CASSATGQSNQPQHF; CDR3 DNA: TGTGCCAGCAGCGCGACGGGACAGAGCAATCAGCCCCAGCATTTT
clone size: -; D gene: -; J gene: TRBJ1-5; CDR3 length: 17; V gene: TRBV19; CDR3 protein: CASSIMGQLYSNQPQHF; CDR3 DNA: TGTGCCAGTAGTATAATGGGGCAGCTGTATAGCAATCAGCCCCAGCATTTT
clone size: -; D gene: TRBD1; J gene: TRBJ2-1; CDR3 length: 16; V gene: TRBV11-3; CDR3 protein: CASSLVSGTGNNEQFF; CDR3 DNA: TGTGCCAGCAGCTTAGTGTCCGGGACAGGTAACAATGAGCAGTTCTTC
clone size: -; D gene: -; J gene: TRBJ2-2; CDR3 length: 21; V gene: TRBV21-1; CDR3 protein: CASSKVTNKVRDYHRGGELFF; CDR3 DNA: TGTGCCAGCAGCAAAGTAACGAATAAGGTAAGGGACTACCATAGGGGCGGGGAGCTGTTTTTT
clone size: once; D gene: TRBD1; J gene: TRBJ2-2; CDR3 length: 15; V gene: TRBV28; CDR3 protein: CASSSGQVSAGELFF; CDR3 DNA: TGTGCCAGCAGTTCTGGACAGGTTTCTGCCGGGGAGCTGTTTTTT
clone size: -; D gene: TRBD1; J gene: TRBJ2-7; CDR3 length: 18; V gene: TRBV28; CDR3 protein: CASSPSGQGVGGNYEQYF; CDR3 DNA: TGTGCCAGCAGTCCATCGGGACAGGGGGTCGGGGGTAACTACGAGCAGTACTTC
clone size: -; D gene: -; J gene: TRBJ1-5; CDR3 length: 16; V gene: TRBV28; CDR3 protein: CASRAHQGSHQQPQHF; CDR3 DNA: TGTGCCAGCAGGGCCCACCAGGGGTCTCATCAGCAGCCCCAGCATTTT
clone size: -; D gene: -; J gene: TRBJ2-3; CDR3 length: 13; V gene: TRBV5-6; CDR3 protein: CASSRDFTDTQYF; CDR3 DNA: TGTGCCAGCAGCCGGGACTTCACAGATACGCAGTATTTT
clone size: -; D gene: TRBD1; J gene: TRBJ2-7; CDR3 length: 15; V gene: TRBV5-1; CDR3 protein: CASSLLGTGAYEQYF; CDR3 DNA: TGCGCCAGCAGCTTGTTAGGGACAGGCGCCTACGAGCAGTACTTC
clone size: -; D gene: -; J gene: TRBJ2-7; CDR3 length: 13; V gene: TRBV28; CDR3 protein: CASRDSSLYEQYF; CDR3 DNA: TGTGCCAGCAGAGACAGCTCCCTCTACGAGCAGTACTTC
clone size: -; D gene: -; J gene: TRBJ2-7; CDR3 length: 15; V gene: TRBV27; CDR3 protein: CASSQPGLRVYEQYF; CDR3 DNA: TGTGCCAGCAGTCAACCGGGACTCAGAGTCTACGAGCAGTACTTC
clone size: -; D gene: TRBD2; J gene: TRBJ2-1; CDR3 length: 16; V gene: TRBV11-2; CDR3 protein: CASSLMTSGRVDEQFF; CDR3 DNA: TGTGCCAGCAGCTTAATGACTAGCGGGAGGGTGGATGAGCAGTTCTTC
clone size: -; D gene: -; J gene: TRBJ2-7; CDR3 length: 13; V gene: TRBV5-6; CDR3 protein: CASSGGSGYEQYF; CDR3 DNA: TGTGCCAGCAGCGGAGGTTCGGGCTACGAGCAGTACTTC
clone size: -; D gene: -; J gene: TRBJ1-2; CDR3 length: 14; V gene: TRBV15; CDR3 protein: CATSRGQFDYGYTF; CDR3 DNA: TGTGCCACCAGCAGAGGGCAGTTCGACTATGGCTACACCTTC
clone size: -; D gene: TRBD1; J gene: TRBJ1-5; CDR3 length: 15; V gene: TRBV28; CDR3 protein: CASSMDRGYNQPQHF; CDR3 DNA: TGTGCCAGCAGTATGGACAGGGGCTACAATCAGCCCCAGCATTTT
clone size: -; D gene: -; J gene: TRBJ1-1; CDR3 length: 13; V gene: TRBV5-8; CDR3 protein: CASSFGPNTEAFF; CDR3 DNA: TGTGCCAGCAGCTTCGGTCCGAACACTGAAGCTTTCTTT
clone size: -; D gene: TRBD1; J gene: TRBJ1-4; CDR3 length: 14; V gene: TRBV5-1; CDR3 protein: CASSPTGSNEKLFF; CDR3 DNA: TGCGCCAGCAGCCCGACAGGGAGCAATGAAAAACTGTTTTTT
clone size: -; D gene: -; J gene: TRBJ1-5; CDR3 length: 15; V gene: TRBV28; CDR3 protein: CASSPPGGVSQPQHF; CDR3 DNA: TGTGCCAGCAGTCCCCCGGGAGGGGTTTCTCAGCCCCAGCATTTT